This TCR beta chain was sequenced during a study of blood T cell repertoires in COVID-19. Study at large: Material from acute and convalescent COVID-19 was sourced from the United States, Italy and Spain. T cells, B-cell-depleted T cells, or PBMCs provided the cDNA or gDNA that served as material.

With regard to this clone: Other DNA variants within this sample encode the same CDR3.

There are 15 residues in the CDR3. Trimming removed 3 bases at V and 1 base at J, with 12 bases between. Germline V CDR1 and CDR2: SGHRS, YFSETQ. Study processing details: For nucleated cells, counts were estimated from reference gene primer amplification. Measured with immunoSEQ multiplex PCR; TCRdb has only the in-frame clones, and not every one. V, J and clone size are those of that table, while D and trimming were read from the DNA. This table has about 400,000 clones, roughly 84% appearing once. Two negative PCRs, clearance, or symptom resolution had been documented for recovered Cohort 3 donors.

The chain links TRBV5-1 to TRBJ2-3; D perhaps matches TRBD1 (6 bases). The sequenced sample consisted of PBMCs or T cells enriched from blood (not recorded which). This receptor was taken from a woman aged 25 to 39 who had recovered from COVID-19. CDR3 coding DNA: TGCGCCAGCAGCTCGGGACAAGGGGGCACAGATACGCAGTATTTT. Its protein is CASSSGQGGTDTQYF.